This TCR beta chain emerged from a study of blood T cell repertoires in COVID-19. Whole-study context: Acute and convalescent COVID-19 specimens originated in the United States, Italy and Spain. Sources were T cells, B-cell-depleted T cells, or PBMCs; the material itself was cDNA or gDNA.

This clone has a single count. Authors' methods: Estimation of nucleated cell counts relied on the amplification of reference gene primers. Some clones are missing from TCRdb's copy, which holds only in-frame ones; the method was immunoSEQ multiplex PCR. V and J calls and clone size come straight from that table; D and trimming were deduced from the DNA. This sample yields more than 60,000 clones, of which approximately 86% are seen a single time; around 6% belongs to the top ten. Germline V lookup: CDR1 SGHDN, CDR2 FVKESK. V lost 4 bases to trimming and J lost 1 base; unmatched junction nucleotides: 3. This CDR3 is 14 amino acids long. Seattle cases were enrolled at active infection and followed longitudinally.

The TCR was taken from a man older than 75 with COVID-19, enrolled during active disease. The sample consisted of peripheral blood. The V and J genes are TRBV14 and TRBJ1-1, with 7 bases fitting TRBD1. The CDR3 loop is CASSLWTGNTEAFF. The DNA for the CDR3 is TGTGCCAGCAGCCTATGGACAGGGAACACTGAAGCTTTCTTT.